These 3 T cell receptor beta chains were sequenced from one sample in a study of graft-versus-host responses after intestinal transplantation. Sequencing used immunoSEQ multiplex PCR; TCRdb keeps in-frame clones, though not all of them. The sample lists 90,000 to 150,000 clones; roughly 91% were seen once. Their antigens are not known. Sequences were derived from unstimulated CD4+ T cells sorted from spleen or lymph node cells, sampled before intestinal transplant. These receptors were collected from a human donor who received an intestinal transplant.

V and J are TRBV6-1 and TRBJ1-4; tentative D call: TRBD1 (5 bases). The CDR3 contains 13 residues. V lost 1 base, J lost 10 bases, and 10 bases lay in between. From germline, CDR1 is MNHNS and CDR2 SASEGT. The CDR3 loop reads CASSEVGHGKLFF. CDR3 in DNA: TGTGCCAGCAGTGAAGTGGGGCATGGAAAACTGTTTTTT.

The J gene is TRBJ1-5, the V gene TRBV28, with a tentative D call TRBD1 (6 bases). The CDR3 extends over 16 amino acids. V was trimmed by 6 bases and J by 5 bases, leaving 20 bases between them. Germline CDR1 is MDHEN and CDR2 is SYDVKM. The chain's CDR3 is CASSTLVQGTHQPQHF. In DNA form, the CDR3 reads TGTGCCAGCAGCACACTTGTTCAGGGGACTCATCAGCCCCAGCATTTT.

The V gene is TRBV19, the J gene TRBJ1-2; D gene ambiguous. The ends were cut back, 3 bases at V and 1 base at J, with 6 bases in the middle. The CDR3 spans 13 residues. In germline, CDR1 is LNHDA, CDR2 SQIVND (reference sequence). The CDR3 spells CASSIPGNYGYTF. The CDR3 bases are TGTGCCAGTAGTATCCCCGGTAACTATGGCTACACCTTC.